A single TCR beta chain is shown here with its context. Here immunoSEQ multiplex PCR was the method, and the copy in TCRdb shows in-frame clones only, minus some. This table holds several hundred clones, about 80% found once. V lost 6 bases and J lost 6, with 15 bases in between. The CDR3 totals 13 residues. CDR1 MNHGY and CDR2 SAAAGT come from the germline V gene. This sample was included in a study of preoperative IRX-2 immunotherapy in early breast cancer. Noted treatment: preoperative locoregional IRX-2 cytokine immunotherapy. Preoperative locoregional IRX-2 cytokine immunotherapy was tested in the phase Ib source study.

The TCR was taken from a human donor with breast cancer. The chain is built from TRBV6-8 and TRBJ2-7; D call uncertain. This specimen consisted of tumor tissue, obtained before IRX-2 immunotherapy. CDR3 nucleotide sequence: TGTGCCAGCAGCTCTGGTCCTATGGGCGAGCAGTACTTC. Its translation is CASSSGPMGEQYF.